The rows below give T cell receptor beta chains drawn from one sample of a study of STAT5B mutations in CD4+ large granular lymphocyte leukemia. Generated by immunoSEQ multiplex PCR, the TCRdb table keeps only in-frame clones and is missing some. In the table there are over 25,000 clones, roughly 79% of which are singletons. Input material: CD4+ T cells from blood buffy coats. Receptors originate from a human donor in good health. Each CDR3 is given with its conserved first and last residue. A D gene is named only where the DNA matches it firmly. Size is stated for part of the rows, as once, few or many counts, or as a class when the clone is expanded.

clone_size	d_call	v_call	j_call	cdr3_nt	cdr3_aa
.	.	TRBV7-6	TRBJ2-2	TGTGCCAGCAGCTTACAACCACAGAGGCCCGGGGAGCTGTTTTTT	CASSLQPQRPGELFF
.	.	TRBV7-8	TRBJ2-3	TGTGCCAGCAGCTTACTAGTTGGGAGAGCAGATACGCAGTATTTT	CASSLLVGRADTQYF
.	.	TRBV30	TRBJ2-7	TGTGCCTGGAAAGGCAGCGGCTACGAGCAGTACTTC	CAWKGSGYEQYF
.	.	TRBV4-2	TRBJ1-5	TGTGCCAGCAGCCAAGAAAGTAGCAATCAGCCCCAGCATTTT	CASSQESSNQPQHF
few	.	TRBV30	TRBJ1-1	TGTGCCTGGAGTACCCTATCGCAGGGGTCTGAAGCTTTCTTT	CAWSTLSQGSEAFF
.	.	TRBV2	TRBJ2-3	TGTGCCAGCAGTTCTACGACGGCGGCAGATACGCAGTATTTT	CASSSTTAADTQYF
.	.	TRBV25-1	TRBJ1-1	TGTGCCAGCAGTCAAGGGGGACGGCACATATTT	CASSQGGRHIF
.	.	TRBV5-1	TRBJ1-2	TGCGCCAGCAGCGGACCGGGGGGCGGCTACACCTTC	CASSGPGGGYTF
.	.	TRBV5-1	TRBJ2-1	TGCGCCAGCAGCCTACAGCCGGGCGTCGCCGGGGATGAGCAGTTCTTC	CASSLQPGVAGDEQFF
few	.	TRBV29-1	TRBJ1-1	TGCAGCGTTTTGGTCACCAGGGTGAGTACGTGGACTGAAGCTTTCTTT	CSVLVTRVSTWTEAFF
.	.	TRBV19	TRBJ1-4	TGTGCCAGTAGTACGACCGGGACATTAAATGAAAAACTGTTTTTT	CASSTTGTLNEKLFF
.	TRBD2	TRBV19	TRBJ2-3	TGTGCCAGTAGTAACTCGCGGGAGGCCGCCCGTTTT	CASSNSREAARF
.	.	TRBV10-1	TRBJ1-2	TGCGCCAGCAGTGAGTCTCGGGACAATATCGACTATGGCTACACCTTC	CASSESRDNIDYGYTF
.	.	TRBV27	TRBJ2-2	TGTGCCAGCAGTCACAGGGAGAACACCGGGGAGCTGTTTTTT	CASSHRENTGELFF
.	.	TRBV9	TRBJ2-3	TGTGCCAGCAGCGTAGCTGGGACCGTAGATACGCAGTATTTT	CASSVAGTVDTQYF
.	.	TRBV6-1	TRBJ2-5	TGTGCCAGCAGTGAAATTGGGGGGTTGCGGTGGGAGACCCAGTACTTC	CASSEIGGLRWETQYF
once	TRBD2	TRBV5-4	TRBJ2-2	TGTGCCAGCAGTCCCCTAGCGGGAGTCTTAGGCGGGGAGCTGTTTTTT	CASSPLAGVLGGELFF
.	.	TRBV13	TRBJ2-4	TGTGCCAGCAGCCCCTTAGCCAAAAACATTCAGTACTTC	CASSPLAKNIQYF
once	TRBD2	TRBV9	TRBJ2-1	TGTGCCAGCAGCGTAGCAGCGGGGGGGCGAAATGAGCAGTTCTTC	CASSVAAGGRNEQFF
.	.	TRBV5-1	TRBJ1-6	TGCGCCAGCAGCTTGGACAGGGTTTTCAGTTCACCCCTCCACTTT	CASSLDRVFSSPLHF
.	.	TRBV7-2	TRBJ1-2	TGTGCCAGCAGCCTCAGGGACTATGGCTACACCTTC	CASSLRDYGYTF
.	TRBD1	TRBV11-2	TRBJ1-1	TGTGCCAGCAGCCCGACAGGGAGACGGACTGAAGCTTTCTTT	CASSPTGRRTEAFF
.	.	TRBV6-4	TRBJ2-1	TGTGCCAGCAGTGATGGTAGCGGCTACAATGAGCAGTTCTTC	CASSDGSGYNEQFF
.	.	TRBV6-1	TRBJ1-2	TGTGCCAGCAAGGTGGTCAGCTATGGCTACACCTTC	CASKVVSYGYTF
.	.	TRBV30	TRBJ2-2	TGTGCCTGGAGCGCCCGGGCCCGGGAGCTGTTTTTT	CAWSARARELFF
once	.	TRBV18	TRBJ1-3	TGTGCCAGCTCACCACCGGGAACAGTTACGACTGGAAACACCATATATTTT	CASSPPGTVTTGNTIYF
.	.	TRBV27	TRBJ2-2	TGTGCCAGCAGTTTCAGGCTAGTTAAAAACACCGGGGAGCTGTTTTTT	CASSFRLVKNTGELFF
.	TRBD2	TRBV4-2	TRBJ2-2	TGTGCCAGCAGCCCCTCGACTAGCGGGACTAACACCGGGGAGCTGTTTTTT	CASSPSTSGTNTGELFF
.	TRBD1	TRBV29-1	TRBJ2-4	TGCAGCGTTGATAGACAGGGAAAAAACATTCAGTACTTC	CSVDRQGKNIQYF
few	.	TRBV5-1	TRBJ1-5	TGCGCCAGCAGCTTCTCTGTTAATCAGCCCCAGCATTTT	CASSFSVNQPQHF
once	.	TRBV21-1	TRBJ1-1	TGTGCCAGCAGCAAAGGTGGGACAGATCGATTATGCACTGAAGCTTTCTTT	CASSKGGTDRLCTEAFF
.	.	TRBV11-3	TRBJ2-7	TGTGCCAGCAGCTTGGGGGGCTATCAGGGCGAGCAGTACTTC	CASSLGGYQGEQYF
.	.	TRBV10-1	TRBJ1-4	TGCGCCAGCAGTGAGTCCGGTCGGGACCTCGGAAAACTGTTTTTT	CASSESGRDLGKLFF
.	TRBD1	TRBV7-2	TRBJ2-6	TGTGCCAGCAGCCGTAACAGGGGTCGTGGGGCCAACGTCCTGACTTTC	CASSRNRGRGANVLTF
.	.	TRBV27	TRBJ2-7	TGTGCCAGCAGTGCCGGTTTGTACCGCTCCTACGAGCAGTACTTC	CASSAGLYRSYEQYF
.	.	TRBV11-3	TRBJ2-3	TGTGCCAGCAGCTTGGGAGGGGGCGGACAAGGTACGCAGTATTTT	CASSLGGGGQGTQYF
.	TRBD1	TRBV7-3	TRBJ1-1	TGTGCCAGCAGCACCCGGGACAGGGGGCAAGCTTTCTTT	CASSTRDRGQAFF
.	TRBD1	TRBV5-4	TRBJ2-7	TGTGCCAGCAGCCCCGGGACAGAGATGTTCTACGAGCAGTACTTC	CASSPGTEMFYEQYF
.	TRBD1	TRBV6-6	TRBJ2-7	TGTGCCAGCAGTTACCAACAGGGGTTTTTTAGCGAGCAGTACTTC	CASSYQQGFFSEQYF
few	.	TRBV27	TRBJ1-2	TGTGCCAGCAGTCCAGGACTGCTGAACTATGGCTACACCTTC	CASSPGLLNYGYTF
.	TRBD1	TRBV5-1	TRBJ2-5	TGCGCCAGCAGCTTATCGGACAGGGACCGCGAGACCCAGTACTTC	CASSLSDRDRETQYF
.	.	TRBV7-2	TRBJ2-1	TGTGCCAGCAGCCCCATCGTGACCACGCCTGAGCAGTTCTTC	CASSPIVTTPEQFF
.	.	TRBV7-3	TRBJ1-1	TGTGCCAGCAGCTCACAGGGCAAGAACACTGAAGCTTTCTTT	CASSSQGKNTEAFF
.	.	TRBV5-1	TRBJ1-2	TGCGCCAGCAGCTTGGCCGGGGGTGGTGGCTACACCTTC	CASSLAGGGGYTF
.	TRBD1	TRBV10-3	TRBJ1-2	TGTGCCATCAGTGAAGGGACAGGGGGGAACTATGGCTACACCTTC	CAISEGTGGNYGYTF
.	TRBD1	TRBV7-2	TRBJ2-1	TGTGCCAGCAGCCCAGGACAGGGACCCAAGCAGTTCTTC	CASSPGQGPKQFF
.	.	TRBV30	TRBJ1-2	TGTGCCTGGAAAGCGACCCGATATGGTCGGGATGGCTACACCTTC	CAWKATRYGRDGYTF
.	.	TRBV7-9	TRBJ1-3	TGTGCCAGCAGCTTGACAGGATTGAGCTCTGGAAACACCATATATTTT	CASSLTGLSSGNTIYF
.	.	TRBV2	TRBJ2-3	TGTGCCAGCAGTGAAAGGGCGGTTAGCACAGATACGCAGTATTTT	CASSERAVSTDTQYF
.	.	TRBV5-1	TRBJ2-5	TGCGCCAGCAGCTTGGCCGGCCCGACAGTCCAAGAGACCCAGTACTTC	CASSLAGPTVQETQYF
.	TRBD1	TRBV6-4	TRBJ2-1	TGTGCCAGCAGCCTCCTTCCGGGACAGGGGGGCAATGAGCAGTTCTTC	CASSLLPGQGGNEQFF